The clone carrying this T cell receptor (beta chain) has more than one count but fewer than ten. Its antigen is undetermined. These data are taken from a study of T cell responses to AZD1222 COVID-19 vaccine. From germline, CDR1 is LNHDA and CDR2 SQIVND (reference sequence). The germline V and J ends were trimmed by 3 bases and 3 bases, with 14 bases remaining between them. The CDR3 is 16 amino acids. Sequencing was performed with immunoSEQ multiplex PCR; in TCRdb, only in-frame clones are kept and a portion is missing. The repertoire consists of 75,000 to 90,000 clones, with approximately 85% occurring once and the leading ten covering more than 3%. Study observations and caveats: Repertoire samples came only from after the peak T cell response. Reports say nearly half of spike-specific TCRs go after unmutated variant regions.

The rearrangement joins TRBV19 to TRBJ2-2, with D tentatively TRBD1 or TRBD2 (5 bases each). The source material was peripheral blood, sampled 28 days after the second AZD1222 dose. The TCR originated in an adult who received the AZD1222 COVID-19 vaccine. CDR3 sequence reads: CASSMRGPPHTGELFF. The CDR3, as DNA: TGTGCCAGTAGTATGAGGGGACCTCCTCACACCGGGGAGCTGTTTTTT.